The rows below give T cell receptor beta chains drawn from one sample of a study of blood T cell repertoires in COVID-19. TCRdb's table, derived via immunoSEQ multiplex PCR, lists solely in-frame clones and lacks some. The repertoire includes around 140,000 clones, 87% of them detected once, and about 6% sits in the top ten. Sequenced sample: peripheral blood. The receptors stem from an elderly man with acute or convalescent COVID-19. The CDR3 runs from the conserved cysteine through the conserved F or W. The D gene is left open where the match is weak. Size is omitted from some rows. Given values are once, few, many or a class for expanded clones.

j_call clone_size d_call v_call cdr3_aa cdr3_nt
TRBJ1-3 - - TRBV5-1 CASSWGGGNTIYF TGCGCCAGCAGCTGGGGCGGTGGAAACACCATATATTTT
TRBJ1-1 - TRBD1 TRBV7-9 CASSLESGQGGTEAFF TGTGCCAGCAGCTTAGAGAGCGGACAGGGCGGCACTGAAGCTTTCTTT
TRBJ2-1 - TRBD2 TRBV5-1 CASSLNTGLAGSEQFF TGCGCCAGCAGCTTGAATACGGGACTAGCGGGAAGTGAGCAGTTCTTC
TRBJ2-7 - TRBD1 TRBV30 CAWKGTVQNEQYF TGTGCCTGGAAAGGGACAGTTCAGAACGAGCAGTACTTC
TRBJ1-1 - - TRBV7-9 CASSWAENTEAFF TGTGCCAGCAGCTGGGCCGAGAACACTGAAGCTTTCTTT
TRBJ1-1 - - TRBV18 CASSPKQGLYTEAFF TGTGCCAGCTCACCAAAACAGGGTTTGTACACTGAAGCTTTCTTT
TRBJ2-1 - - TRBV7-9 CASSLGALNEQFF TGTGCCAGCAGCTTGGGCGCACTCAATGAGCAGTTCTTC
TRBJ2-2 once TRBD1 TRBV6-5 CASRKQGANTGELFF TGTGCCAGCAGAAAACAGGGGGCAAACACCGGGGAGCTGTTTTTT
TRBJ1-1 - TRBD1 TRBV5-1 CASSSQGAGKNTEAFF TGCGCCAGCAGCTCCCAGGGGGCCGGGAAGAACACTGAAGCTTTCTTT
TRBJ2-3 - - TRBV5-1 CASRSRPQKAEYF TGCGCCAGCAGATCCCGGCCGCAAAAGGCGGAGTATTTT
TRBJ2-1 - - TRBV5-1 CASSLDESGAYNEQFF TGCGCCAGCAGCTTGGACGAGTCGGGAGCCTACAATGAGCAGTTCTTC
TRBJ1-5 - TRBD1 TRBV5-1 CASRLSGGDQPQHF TGCGCCAGCCGACTTTCAGGGGGCGATCAGCCCCAGCATTTT
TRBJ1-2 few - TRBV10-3 CAISEFTDYGYTF TGTGCCATCAGTGAGTTCACGGACTATGGCTACACCTTC
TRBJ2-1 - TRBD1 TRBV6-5 CASSRGTFLSNEQFF TGTGCCAGCAGCAGGGGGACATTCCTCTCCAATGAGCAGTTCTTC
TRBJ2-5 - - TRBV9 CASSVADRGWETQYF TGTGCCAGCAGCGTAGCTGATCGGGGGTGGGAGACCCAGTACTTC
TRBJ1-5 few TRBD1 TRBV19 CASRTTGLNQPQHF TGTGCCAGTAGAACGACAGGGCTGAATCAGCCCCAGCATTTT
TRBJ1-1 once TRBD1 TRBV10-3 CAISESTLGQQNTEAFF TGTGCCATCAGTGAGTCGACTCTGGGACAGCAAAACACTGAAGCTTTCTTT
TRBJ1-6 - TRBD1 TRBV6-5 CATGQSNSPLHF TGTGCAACGGGACAGTCTAATTCACCCCTCCACTTT
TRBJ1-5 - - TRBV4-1 CASSQDQGSSQPQHF TGCGCCAGCAGCCAAGATCAGGGATCGAGTCAGCCCCAGCATTTT
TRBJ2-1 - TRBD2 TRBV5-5 CASSQTSGGLGEQFF TGTGCCAGCAGCCAGACCTCGGGAGGTCTTGGTGAGCAGTTCTTC
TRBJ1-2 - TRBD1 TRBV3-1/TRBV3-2 CASSPGQELYGYTF TGTGCCAGCAGCCCGGGACAGGAGCTCTATGGCTACACCTTC
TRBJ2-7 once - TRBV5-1 CASSLNSYEQYF TGCGCCAGCAGCCTGAACTCTTACGAGCAGTACTTC
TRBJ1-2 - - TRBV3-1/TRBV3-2 CASSNLGTPLYGYTF TGTGCCAGCAGCAACCTGGGGACTCCACTCTATGGCTACACCTTC
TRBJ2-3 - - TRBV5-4 CASSPIVADTQYF TGTGCCAGCAGCCCGATAGTAGCAGATACGCAGTATTTT
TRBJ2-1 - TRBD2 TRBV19 CASSIRAGAPREQFF TGTGCCAGTAGTATCAGAGCGGGGGCCCCCAGGGAGCAGTTCTTC
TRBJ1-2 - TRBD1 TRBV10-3 CAISTGTDYGYTF TGTGCCATCAGTACGGGGACAGACTATGGCTACACCTTC
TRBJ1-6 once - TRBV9 CASSVAASSPLHF TGTGCCAGCAGCGTAGCTGCGAGCTCACCCCTCCACTTT
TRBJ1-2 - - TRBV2 CASTRDSGYTF TGTGCCAGCACTCGGGATTCGGGCTACACCTTC
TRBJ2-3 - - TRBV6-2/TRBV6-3 CASSLVKPNTQYF TGTGCCAGCAGCTTAGTCAAGCCAAATACGCAGTATTTT
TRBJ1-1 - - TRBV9 CASSVARDTEAFF TGTGCCAGCAGCGTAGCTCGGGACACTGAAGCTTTCTTT
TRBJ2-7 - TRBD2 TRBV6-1 CASSEKTSGGVEQYF TGTGCCAGCAGTGAAAAGACTAGCGGGGGAGTCGAGCAGTACTTC
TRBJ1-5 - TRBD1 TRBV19 CASVDRGNQPQHF TGTGCCAGTGTGGACAGGGGCAATCAGCCCCAGCATTTT
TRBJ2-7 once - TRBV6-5 CASSYEPSYEQYF TGTGCCAGCAGTTACGAGCCCTCCTACGAGCAGTACTTC
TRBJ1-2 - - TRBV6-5 CASIGPAGLGYTF TGTGCCAGCATAGGCCCGGCAGGGCTTGGCTACACCTTC
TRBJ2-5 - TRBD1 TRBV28 CASNQDRATQYF TGTGCCAGCAACCAGGACAGGGCGACCCAGTACTTC
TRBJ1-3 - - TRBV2 CASSEETVGNTIYF TGTGCCAGCAGCGAGGAGACTGTCGGAAACACCATATATTTT
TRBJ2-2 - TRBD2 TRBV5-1 CASSPPGAGSNTGELFF TGCGCCAGCAGCCCTCCAGGAGCGGGGTCGAACACCGGGGAGCTGTTTTTT
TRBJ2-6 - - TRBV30 CAWSDSLALGGANVLTF TGTGCCTGGAGTGACAGCCTAGCTCTGGGTGGGGCCAACGTCCTGACTTTC
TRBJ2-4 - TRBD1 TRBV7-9 CASSSSDRSARGAKNIQYF TGTGCCAGCAGCTCGAGTGACAGGTCTGCCAGGGGGGCCAAAAACATTCAGTACTTC
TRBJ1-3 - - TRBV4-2 CASSPLRVNSGNTIYF TGTGCCAGCAGCCCCCTACGCGTTAACTCTGGAAACACCATATATTTT
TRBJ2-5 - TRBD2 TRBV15 CATSRELAGVGETQYF TGTGCCACCAGCAGAGAGCTAGCGGGAGTCGGGGAGACCCAGTACTTC
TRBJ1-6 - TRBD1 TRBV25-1 CASSRPGQNNSPLHF TGTGCCAGCAGTCGACCGGGACAGAATAATTCACCCCTCCACTTT
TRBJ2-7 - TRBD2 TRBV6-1 CASSGRTSGGAREQYF TGTGCCAGCAGTGGGCGGACTAGCGGGGGGGCCCGCGAGCAGTACTTC
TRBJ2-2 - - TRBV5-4 CASSPRAGELFF TGTGCCAGCAGCCCCCGGGCCGGGGAGCTGTTTTTT
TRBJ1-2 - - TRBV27 CASSSLYYSVLEQRLKNYGYTF TGTGCCAGCAGTTCCCTTTATTACTCCGTCCTAGAACAGCGACTAAAGAACTATGGCTACACCTTC
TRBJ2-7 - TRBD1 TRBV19 CASNPGQTTYEQYF TGTGCCAGTAATCCGGGACAGACAACCTACGAGCAGTACTTC
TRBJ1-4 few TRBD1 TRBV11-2 CASSETGTGSEKLFF TGTGCCAGCAGCGAGACCGGGACAGGGAGTGAAAAACTGTTTTTT
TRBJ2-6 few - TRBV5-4 CASSMGQFSGANVLTF TGTGCCAGCAGCATGGGCCAGTTCTCTGGGGCCAACGTCCTGACTTTC